This T cell receptor beta chain was identified in a study of shared clonotypes between healthy human individuals. Study conclusions and caveats: Sequencing depth was expected to influence donor clonotype sharing.

The CDR3 contains 13 residues. The germline V gene has CDR1 SNHLY and CDR2 FYNNEI. The ends lost 6 bases at V and 5 bases at J; junction bases unmatched: 5. Profiling relied on immunoSEQ multiplex PCR, and the TCRdb table lists in-frame clones only, not all of them. The repertoire holds approximately 2.1 million clones, with 93% as singletons. About this clone itself: Antigen unknown. Different DNA sequences within this sample yield the same CDR3.

This sequence originates from a man aged 18-30 years in good health. Some clones in this sample may be carry-over from other donors' samples. The gene calls are TRBV2 and TRBJ2-5; 8 nucleotides agree with TRBD1. The specimen was naive CD4+ T cells from PBMCs. Subset denoted: CD45RA+ positively selected. In DNA form, the CDR3 reads TGTGCCAGCAGCGGACAGGGCGGGGAGACCCAGTACTTC. This codes for CASSGQGGETQYF.